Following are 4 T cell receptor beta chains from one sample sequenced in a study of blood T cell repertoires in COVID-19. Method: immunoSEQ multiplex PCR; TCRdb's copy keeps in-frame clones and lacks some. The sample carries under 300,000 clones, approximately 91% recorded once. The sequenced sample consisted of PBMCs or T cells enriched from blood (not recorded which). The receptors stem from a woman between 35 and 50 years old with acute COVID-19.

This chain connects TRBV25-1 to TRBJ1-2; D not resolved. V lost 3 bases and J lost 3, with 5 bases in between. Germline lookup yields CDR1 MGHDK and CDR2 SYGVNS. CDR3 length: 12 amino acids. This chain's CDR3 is CASSESDYGYTF. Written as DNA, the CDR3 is TGTGCCAGCAGTGAGTCGGACTATGGCTACACCTTC.

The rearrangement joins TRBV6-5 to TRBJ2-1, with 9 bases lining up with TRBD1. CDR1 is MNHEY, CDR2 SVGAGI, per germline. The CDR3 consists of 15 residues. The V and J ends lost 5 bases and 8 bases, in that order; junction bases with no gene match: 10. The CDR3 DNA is TGTGCCAGCAGTCCACCGGGACAGGGACTCGATGAGCAGTTCTTC. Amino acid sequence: CASSPPGQGLDEQFF.

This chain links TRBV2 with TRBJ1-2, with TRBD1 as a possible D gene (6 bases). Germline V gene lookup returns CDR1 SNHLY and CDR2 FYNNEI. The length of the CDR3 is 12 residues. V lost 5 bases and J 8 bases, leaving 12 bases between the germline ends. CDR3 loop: CASSRTGNGYTF. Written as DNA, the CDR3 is TGTGCCAGCAGTAGAACAGGGAACGGCTACACCTTC.

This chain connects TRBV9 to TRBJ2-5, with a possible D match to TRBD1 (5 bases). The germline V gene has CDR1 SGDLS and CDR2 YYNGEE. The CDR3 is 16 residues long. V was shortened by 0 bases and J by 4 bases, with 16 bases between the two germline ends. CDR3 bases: TGTGCCAGCAGCGTAGGACAGTTACGGGTGGGAGAGACCCAGTACTTC. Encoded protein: CASSVGQLRVGETQYF.